This T cell receptor beta chain comes out of a study of blood T cells in healthy people across ages. V gave up 6 bases and J gave up 2 bases; unmatched junction bases: 6. The CDR3 runs to 14 residues. Per the germline V gene, CDR1 is SNHLY and CDR2 is FYNNEI. Using a J-beta primer mix together with a sample-barcoded 5' primer, a second PCR was run for about 6 to 11 cycles. TCRdb re-called the 5' RACE reads with MiXCR, one entry per CDR3 protein. The sample records 1.5 million to 2 million distinct CDR3 sequences, 28% being singletons. This clonotype has a handful of counts. This clonotype originated in a woman aged 25 to 39 in good health. This chain connects TRBV2 to TRBJ2-7; 8 positions agree with TRBD2. Sequencing was done on a sample of blood. As DNA, the CDR3 is TGTGCCAGCAGAAGCGGGGGCTCTACCTACGAGCAGTACTTC. The encoded protein is CASRSGGSTYEQYF.